Listed here are 10 T cell receptor beta chains from one sample, sequenced in a study of T cells in localized non-small cell lung cancer. Clones were sequenced by immunoSEQ multiplex PCR, and TCRdb holds only the in-frame ones, with some missing. The sample carries 1,800 or so clones, about 25% recorded once. The sequenced sample was lung tumor tissue, obtained before any cancer treatment. The receptors come from a woman aged 40-70 years with stage I lung adenocarcinoma.

This clone was seen a handful of times. V is TRBV9 and J is TRBJ2-7; TRBD2 matches at 10 bases. Germline CDR1 and CDR2: SGDLS and YYNGEE. The trim removed 5 bases at V and 3 bases at J, leaving 5 bases unmatched. The CDR3 is 14 amino acids. CDR3 in amino acids: CASSEASGSYEQYF. The CDR3 DNA is TGTGCCAGCAGTGAAGCTAGCGGGAGCTACGAGCAGTACTTC.

Only a few counts were recorded for this clone. V usage is TRBV6-8 and J usage is TRBJ2-5, with 12 bases aligning to TRBD2. Germline V lookup: CDR1 MNHGY, CDR2 SAAAGT. Trimming removed 6 bases from V and 10 bases from J; junction bases left unmatched: 9. There are 14 residues in the CDR3. CDR3 amino acids: CASSGTSGFRGQYF. The CDR3, as DNA: TGTGCCAGCAGCGGGACTAGCGGGTTCCGGGGCCAGTACTTC.

The table lists this clone with a few counts. The chain uses TRBV6-8 and TRBJ1-6; 8 positions match TRBD1. CDR3 length: 15 residues. The germline CDR1 and CDR2 sequences are MNHGY and SAAAGT. V was clipped by 5 bases and J by 7 bases; unmatched bases: 7. The DNA of the CDR3 is TGTGCCAGCAGTCCGCGACAGGGGCGAAATTCACCCCTCCACTTT. This translates into CASSPRQGRNSPLHF.

This rearrangement joins TRBV6-8 to TRBJ2-7; 12 nucleotides line up with TRBD2. The CDR3 is made up of 14 amino acids. CDR1 is MNHGY, CDR2 SAAAGT, per germline. After removal of 4 bases from V and 7 bases from J, the junction contained 5 bases not matched to a gene. DNA for the CDR3: TGTGCCAGCAGTTGGACTAGCGGGATCCCAGAGCAGTACTTC. This translates into CASSWTSGIPEQYF.

In its sample, this clone ranks as medium-sized (0.01 to 0.1%). This sequence joins TRBV6-8 and TRBJ2-7; 10 positions agree with TRBD1. The CDR3 loop spans 15 amino acids. Germline V lookup: CDR1 MNHGY, CDR2 SAAAGT. J lost 3 bases, V lost 2 bases, and 4 bases had no gene match. The CDR3 region has the DNA TGTGCCAGCAGTTACGACAGGGGGCGCGACTACGAGCAGTACTTC. This codes for CASSYDRGRDYEQYF.

The rearrangement links TRBV4-1 to TRBJ1-1; D gene unclear. CDR1 is MGHRA and CDR2 is YSYEKL in the germline V gene. This CDR3 is built from 12 residues. Trimming took off 2 bases at V and 4 bases at J, with 5 bases between the two ends. Here the CDR3 reads CASSQIGTEAFF. CDR3 nucleotides: TGCGCCAGCAGCCAAATTGGCACTGAAGCTTTCTTT.

The rearrangement uses TRBV5-1 and TRBJ2-1; D might be TRBD2 (6 bases). V gave up 4 bases and J gave up 4 bases, with 18 bases separating them. The CDR3 has 16 amino acids. Germline V CDR1 and CDR2: SGHRS, YFSETQ. The CDR3 sequence is CASSPIGMGGYNEQFF. The DNA for the CDR3 is TGCGCCAGCAGCCCTATCGGCATGGGAGGATACAATGAGCAGTTCTTC.

This clone is categorized as large. This chain links TRBV6-8 with TRBJ1-1; tentatively, D is TRBD1 (6 bases). The germline V gene encodes CDR1 MNHGY and CDR2 SAAAGT. The V end was cut by 10 bases, the J end by 1 base, with 13 bases between. The length of the CDR3 is 13 residues. The CDR3 bases are TGTGCCACTGTGGACAGACCGAACACTGAAGCTTTCTTT. Amino acid sequence: CATVDRPNTEAFF.

This clone has more than one count but fewer than ten. This chain joins TRBV11-3 and TRBJ2-1, with 8 bases fitting TRBD2. CDR1 SGHNT and CDR2 YENEEA come from the germline V gene. CDR3 length: 16 amino acids. J gave up 4 bases and V 1 base, and 6 bases lay outside the gene matches. DNA of the CDR3: TGTGCCAGCAGCTTAGGTCTAGCGGGCGCTTACAATGAGCAGTTCTTC. It translates to CASSLGLAGAYNEQFF. Filled out from reference TRBV11-3 and TRBJ2-1, the complete variable domain reads EAGVVQSPRYKIIEKKQPVAFWCNPISGHNTLYWYLQNLGQGPELLIRYENEEAVDDSQLPKDRFSAERLKGVDSTLKIQPAELGDSAVYLCASSLGLAGAYNEQFFGPGTRLTVL.

This clone is judged large. The genes are TRBV28 and TRBJ2-1, with D possibly being TRBD1 (5 bases). Between the trimmed V and J ends, which lost 9 bases and 6 bases, there was a span of 18 bases. CDR3 size: 14 residues. The V gene's germline CDR1 is MDHEN and CDR2 SYDVKM. CDR3 residues: CASAGHRLTNEQFF. The CDR3 nucleotides read TGTGCCAGTGCCGGTCACAGGCTAACCAATGAGCAGTTCTTC.